The 14 T cell receptor beta chains listed next were all sequenced from one sample in a study of blood T cells in healthy people across ages. A J-beta primer mix and a sample-barcoded 5' primer were used in a second PCR of about 7 to 12 cycles. MiXCR, applied by TCRdb to the 5' RACE reads, yields one record per CDR3 protein. The sample has about 1.1 million distinct CDR3 sequences, around two fifths seen once. The specimen sequenced was blood. The source of these receptors is a man younger than 35 in good health.

The chain has TRBV28 and TRBJ2-3; tentatively, D is TRBD1 or TRBD2 (5 bases each). There are 15 residues in the CDR3. Per the germline V gene, CDR1 is MDHEN and CDR2 is SYDVKM. The V end was cut by 4 bases, the J end by 2 bases, with 13 bases between. CDR3 residues: CASSSGATDTDTQYF. In nucleotides, the CDR3 is TGTGCCAGCAGTTCCGGGGCTACCGACACAGATACGCAGTATTTT.

The chain couples TRBV6-5 to TRBJ2-7; D is possibly TRBD1 (6 bases). V was trimmed by 5 bases and J by 4 bases, leaving 15 bases between them. In germline, CDR1 is MNHEY, CDR2 SVGAGI. This CDR3 spans 14 amino acids. CDR3 in DNA: TGTGCCAGCAGTCGGGACACGGGTGGGTACGAGCAGTACTTC. This sequence encodes CASSRDTGGYEQYF.

V is TRBV12-3 or TRBV12-4 and J is TRBJ1-1; 7 nucleotides align to TRBD1. The CDR3 contains 13 residues. V shed 7 bases, J shed 7 bases, and the junction held 9 bases outside the gene matches. CDR3 sequence: CASILTGTVEAFF. CDR3 nucleotide sequence: TGTGCCAGCATCCTGACAGGGACCGTTGAAGCTTTCTTT.

CDR3 bases: TGTGCCAGCAGCCCTTGGTTCCGGGGCGATCAGCCCCAGCATTTT. It specifies CASSPWFRGDQPQHF. J is TRBJ1-5 and V is TRBV5-6, with D possibly TRBD1 on 5 matching bases. CDR3 size: 15 residues. CDR1 and CDR2 from the germline V gene are SGHDT and YYEEEE. Trimming pared 4 bases from V and 5 bases from J, leaving 16 bases between.

This chain connects TRBV6-5 to TRBJ2-3, with 7 positions matching TRBD2. The germline gives CDR1 MNHEY, CDR2 SVGAGI. CDR3 length equals 14 residues. V trimming: 5 bases; J trimming: 4 bases; junction bases outside the gene matches: 6. The CDR3 DNA reads TGTGCCAGCAGTGATGGGGGGGAAGCAGATACGCAGTATTTT. It specifies CASSDGGEADTQYF.

This clonotype turned up a few times. The genes are TRBV7-9 and TRBJ1-2, with D unclear. Trimming took 1 base from V and 7 from J, leaving 16 bases between them. The CDR3 runs 15 residues. Germline CDR1 SEHNR, CDR2 FQNEAQ (reference sequence). The CDR3 region has the DNA TGTGCCAGCAGCTTAGTAGCGCCCGGGATGGGTGGCTACACCTTC. Amino acid sequence: CASSLVAPGMGGYTF.

CDR3 region: CASSVGTSNNEQFF. The CDR3 coding sequence is TGTGCCAGCAGCGTAGGGACGTCGAACAATGAGCAGTTCTTC. This rearrangement joins TRBV7-3 to TRBJ2-1; D possibly matches TRBD1 or TRBD2 (5 bases each). The CDR3 is 14 amino acids. Trimming pared 5 bases from V and 5 bases from J, leaving 13 bases between. Per germline, CDR1 SGHTA and CDR2 FQGTGA.

The V call is TRBV20-1, the J call TRBJ1-1, with D unclear. The CDR3 covers 14 residues. CDR1 and CDR2 (germline): DFQATT, SNEGSKA (reference sequence). V was cut by 3 bases and J by 1 base, with 12 bases left in between. The CDR3 coding sequence is TGCAGTGCTAGTATAGGACGGACGAACACTGAAGCTTTCTTT. Translating it yields CSASIGRTNTEAFF.

The V gene is TRBV7-2, the J gene TRBJ2-4; D is uncertain. CDR1 is SGHTA and CDR2 is FQGNSA in the germline V gene. V was clipped by 1 base and J by 0 bases, with 22 bases between them. The CDR3 totals 20 residues. DNA of the CDR3: TGTGCCAGCAGCTTAGAGAATACTCGCTCAGTCCTGGGAGCCAAAAACATTCAGTACTTC. Protein product: CASSLENTRSVLGAKNIQYF. Drawing the rest from reference TRBV7-2 and TRBJ2-4, the complete variable domain is GAGVSQSPSNKVTEKGKDVELRCDPISGHTALYWYRQSLGQGLEFLIYFQGNSAPDKSGLPSDRFSAERTGGSVSTLTIQRTQQEDSAVYLCASSLENTRSVLGAKNIQYFGAGTRLSVL.

The chain joins TRBV3-1 to TRBJ1-1, with 11 bases matching TRBD1. CDR1 LGHDT and CDR2 YNNKEL come from the germline V gene (reference sequence). Trimming cost V 5 bases and J 6 bases; bases outside gene matches: 8. The CDR3 is made up of 15 amino acids. CDR3 region: CASSFSGQGAAEAFF. The CDR3 DNA reads TGTGCCAGCAGCTTCTCCGGACAGGGGGCGGCTGAAGCTTTCTTT.

The chain carries TRBV4-1 and TRBJ2-1; TRBD2 matches 7 bases. Germline V gives CDR1 MGHRA, CDR2 YSYEKL. V lost 1 base, J lost 2 bases, and 5 bases stayed unmatched. This CDR3 contains 16 residues. CDR3 bases: TGCGCCAGCAGCCAAGGGCTAGCGGCAACCTACAATGAGCAGTTCTTC. It encodes CASSQGLAATYNEQFF.

In nucleotides, the CDR3 is TGTGCCAGCAGGTGGGGACAGGGAGGAGAAAAACTGTTTTTT. Its translation is CASRWGQGGEKLFF. The chain recombines TRBV2 with TRBJ1-4; 9 bases are a match to TRBD1. CDR3 length: 14 amino acids. Germline V CDR1 and CDR2: SNHLY, FYNNEI. With V trimmed by 6 bases and J by 8 bases, 7 bases remained unmatched.

The chain is built from TRBV7-8 and TRBJ2-5, with 7 positions matching TRBD2. The CDR3 totals 13 residues. Germline V gene data show CDR1 as SGHVS and CDR2 as FQNEAQ. V lost 5 bases, J lost 5 bases, and 5 bases stayed unmatched. CDR3 protein: CASSPGGFETQYF. In DNA, the CDR3 is TGTGCCAGCAGCCCCGGGGGGTTTGAGACCCAGTACTTC. Looking up the rest from reference TRBV7-8 and TRBJ2-5 gives the full variable domain: GAGVSQSPRYKVAKRGQDVALRCDPISGHVSLFWYQQALGQGPEFLTYFQNEAQLDKSGLPSDRFFAERPEGSVSTLKIQRTQQEDSAVYLCASSPGGFETQYFGPGTRLLVL.

The rearrangement links TRBV7-8 to TRBJ2-3, with D perhaps being TRBD1 or TRBD2 (5 bases each). Germline V lookup: CDR1 SGHVS, CDR2 FQNEAQ. Trimming stripped 5 bases from V and 3 bases from J, with 15 bases between. This CDR3 is 15 amino acids long. The CDR3 here is CASSTTGALTDTQYF. Written as DNA, the CDR3 is TGTGCCAGCAGCACAACCGGGGCCCTAACAGATACGCAGTATTTT.